The next 27 T cell receptor beta chains were all read from a single sample in a study of blood T cell dynamics during melanoma immunotherapy. As to time point: pre-treatment baseline. The repertoire was sequenced with immunoSEQ multiplex PCR; TCRdb's copy has only in-frame clones and lacks some. The data hold about 11,000 clones, with 80% to 90% observed a single time. The sequenced sample was blood, obtained from a patient treated with checkpoint blockade. These receptors all stem from a human donor with melanoma.

This sequence joins TRBV5-4 and TRBJ2-1; no firm D call. Germline CDR1 is SGHNT and CDR2 is YYREEE (reference sequence). The V end was cut by 5 bases, the J end by 8 bases, with 14 bases between. This CDR3 comprises 13 residues. The CDR3 spells CASSRNSGDEQFF. CDR3 nucleotides: TGTGCCAGCAGTCGAAATTCTGGGGATGAGCAGTTCTTC.

This chain uses TRBV19 with TRBJ1-1; tentatively, D is TRBD1 (6 bases). Germline-derived CDR1 and CDR2 are LNHDA and SQIVND (reference sequence). Trimming removed 8 bases at V and 8 bases at J, with 18 bases between. This CDR3 comprises 13 residues. CDR3 region: CASVARAGAEAFF. The CDR3 nucleotides read TGTGCCAGTGTTGCGCGGGCAGGGGCCGAAGCTTTCTTT.

The CDR3 is CASSLGNTIYF. In DNA form, the CDR3 reads TGTGCCAGCAGCCTGGGAAACACCATATATTTT. The V call is TRBV6-6, the J call TRBJ1-3; D unclear. Trimming removed 6 bases at V and 4 bases at J, with 4 bases between. The CDR3 runs 11 residues. In germline, CDR1 is MNHNY, CDR2 SVGAGI (reference sequence).

The chain recombines TRBV18 with TRBJ1-1; D remains ambiguous. Germline-derived CDR1 and CDR2 are KGHSH and LQKENI. This CDR3 contains 16 residues. The V end was cut by 2 bases, the J end by 0 bases, with 13 bases between. The CDR3 DNA reads TGTGCCAGCTCACCAGTCAAAGGATACATGAACACTGAAGCTTTCTTT. Its translation is CASSPVKGYMNTEAFF.

The rearrangement joins TRBV7-8 to TRBJ1-6; D is perhaps TRBD1 (5 bases). CDR3 length: 15 residues. From germline, CDR1 is SGHVS and CDR2 FQNEAQ. Trimming pared 2 bases from V and 7 bases from J, leaving 12 bases between. CDR3 sequence (DNA): TGTGCCAGCAGCTTAACGTCGACAGCAAATTCACCCCTCCACTTT. Protein product: CASSLTSTANSPLHF.

This chain connects TRBV6-5 to TRBJ2-1; 9 bases agree with TRBD2. Germline-derived CDR1 and CDR2 are MNHEY and SVGAGI. The CDR3 is made up of 16 amino acids. Losses at the gene ends were 4 bases for V and 7 bases for J; bases not matched to a gene: 11. The CDR3 DNA reads as TGTGCCAGCAGTTGGATAGGGAGCGGGGGGCTGAATGAGCAGTTCTTC. Protein product: CASSWIGSGGLNEQFF.

This chain links TRBV13 with TRBJ2-2; 8 bases align to TRBD2. With V trimmed by 4 bases and J by 5 bases, 12 bases remained unmatched. Germline V CDR1 and CDR2: PRHDT, FYEKMQ (reference sequence). This CDR3 comprises 17 residues. The CDR3, as DNA: TGTGCCAGCAGCTCGACAACTAGCGGTGTTCAGACCGGGGAGCTGTTTTTT. Residues: CASSSTTSGVQTGELFF.

CDR3 sequence: CASSSRSGGAGNTQYF. CDR3 coding DNA: TGTGCCAGCAGCTCAAGGAGCGGGGGGGCCGGAAATACGCAGTATTTT. This chain links TRBV11-2 with TRBJ2-3; 10 nucleotides match TRBD2. The CDR3 extends over 16 amino acids. Germline CDR1 SGHAT, CDR2 FQNNGV. Germline trimming cut 4 bases from V and 7 bases from J; bases unmatched to any gene: 11.

This clone has just one count. The chain couples TRBV7-6 to TRBJ2-3, with 9 bases aligning to TRBD2. V trimming: 5 bases; J trimming: 1 base; junction bases outside the gene matches: 13. The CDR3 length is 18 residues. CDR1 is SGHVS and CDR2 is FNYEAQ in the germline V gene. The CDR3 region is CASSPQGAGGLRTDTQYF. In DNA, the CDR3 is TGTGCCAGCAGCCCACAGGGAGCGGGGGGTCTCCGCACAGATACGCAGTATTTT.

The chain employs TRBV7-2 and TRBJ2-7; D is uncertain. Germline V CDR1 and CDR2: SGHTA, FQGNSA. V was pared by 2 bases and J by 1 base, with 9 bases between. The CDR3 is made up of 14 amino acids. The CDR3 DNA sequence: TGTGCCAGCAGCTTATCTCTACTTTCCTACGAGCAGTACTTC. Its protein product is CASSLSLLSYEQYF.

V gene TRBV7-9 combines with J gene TRBJ2-7; D is undetermined. Trimming removed 6 bases from V and 5 bases from J, with 11 bases in between. This CDR3 is built from 12 residues. The germline CDR1 and CDR2 sequences are SEHNR and FQNEAQ (reference sequence). CDR3 nucleotide sequence: TGTGCCAGCAGTCCCATCCCTGACGAGCAGTACTTC. This codes for CASSPIPDEQYF.

This chain uses TRBV4-1 with TRBJ1-2; D unresolved. V lost 1 base and J lost 8, with 8 bases in between. CDR1 is MGHRA and CDR2 is YSYEKL in the germline V gene. The CDR3 sequence is 12 residues long. The CDR3 loop is CASSQGAGGYTF. In DNA form, the CDR3 reads TGCGCCAGCAGCCAAGGGGCAGGCGGCTACACCTTC.

J is TRBJ2-7 and V is TRBV11-3, with D tentatively TRBD2 (7 bases). Germline assignment: CDR1 SGHNT and CDR2 YENEEA. Deletions cut 0 bases from V and 2 bases from J, with 20 bases between. This CDR3 has 18 residues. In nucleotides, the CDR3 is TGTGCCAGCAGCTTAGATAGAGGAGGGGGGGTTGGAACCTACGAGCAGTACTTC. It translates to CASSLDRGGGVGTYEQYF. Supplemented by reference TRBV11-3 and TRBJ2-7, the full variable domain reads EAGVVQSPRYKIIEKKQPVAFWCNPISGHNTLYWYLQNLGQGPELLIRYENEEAVDDSQLPKDRFSAERLKGVDSTLKIQPAELGDSAVYLCASSLDRGGGVGTYEQYFGPGTRLTVT.

In its sample, this clone was seen once. The chain is built from TRBV28 and TRBJ2-3; the match to TRBD1 covers 8 bases. J gave up 2 bases and V 2 bases, and 6 bases lay outside the gene matches. Germline V CDR1 and CDR2: MDHEN, SYDVKM. The CDR3 is 16 residues long. The CDR3 nucleotides are TGTGCCAGCAGTTTAGCAGGGGGCATGGCCACAGATACGCAGTATTTT. It yields the protein CASSLAGGMATDTQYF.

J is TRBJ2-5 and V is TRBV18; D is perhaps TRBD1 (9 bases). In germline, CDR1 is KGHSH, CDR2 LQKENI. The CDR3 totals 15 residues. V lost 3 bases, J lost 5 bases, and 16 bases lay in between. The CDR3 DNA is TGTGCCAGCTCACCGGTAGCGGGGACAGGGGAGACCCAGTACTTC. It specifies CASSPVAGTGETQYF. The full variable domain, rest sourced from reference TRBV18 and TRBJ2-5, is NAGVMQNPRHLVRRRGQEARLRCSPMKGHSHVYWYRQLPEEGLKFMVYLQKENIIDESGMPKERFSAEFPKEGPSILRIQQVVRGDSAAYFCASSPVAGTGETQYFGPGTRLLVL.

The CDR3: CASIPGASYNEQFF. The CDR3 region has the DNA TGTGCCAGCATCCCGGGGGCCTCCTACAATGAGCAGTTCTTC. V and J are TRBV6-1 and TRBJ2-1; D may be TRBD1 or TRBD2 (6 bases each). The CDR3 consists of 14 residues. V lost 7 bases to trimming and J lost 0 bases, with 10 bases between them. CDR1 is MNHNS and CDR2 is SASEGT in the germline V gene.

The genes are TRBV2 and TRBJ2-3; 8 bases map to TRBD2. Germline CDR1 SNHLY, CDR2 FYNNEI. This CDR3 contains 14 residues. J was trimmed by 8 bases and V by 5 bases; bases with no gene match: 9. The chain's CDR3 is CASSWTSQASTQYF. In DNA form, the CDR3 reads TGTGCCAGCAGTTGGACTAGCCAGGCAAGTACGCAGTATTTT.

V is TRBV9 and J is TRBJ2-3; 9 bases match TRBD1. Germline V CDR1 and CDR2: SGDLS, YYNGEE. The CDR3 consists of 16 residues. V dropped 4 bases and J dropped 4; count of bases not matched to a gene: 10. CDR3 sequence (DNA): TGTGCCAGCAGCCCCCCGGGACAGGGCGTCGCAGATACGCAGTATTTT. Translated: CASSPPGQGVADTQYF.

V usage is TRBV27 and J usage is TRBJ1-6, with a tentative D call TRBD1 (5 bases). The V end lost 4 bases, the J end lost 4 bases, and 8 bases lay between the germline ends. CDR1 MNHEY and CDR2 SMNVEV come from the germline V gene (reference sequence). The CDR3 is 14 residues long. In DNA, the CDR3 is TGTGCCAGCAGTTCCGGACAATATAATTCACCCCTCCACTTT. Translated: CASSSGQYNSPLHF.

J is TRBJ2-5 and V is TRBV28; 9 bases align to TRBD2. The CDR3 extends over 16 amino acids. The germline gives CDR1 MDHEN, CDR2 SYDVKM. The J segment lost 4 bases and the V segment lost 7 bases, leaving 13 bases of the junction unmatched. CDR3: CASNPSGTPALETQYF. CDR3 DNA sequence: TGTGCCAGCAATCCTAGCGGGACTCCCGCCCTAGAGACCCAGTACTTC.

CDR3 amino acids: CASSTTPGTSVNEQFF. The CDR3 nucleotides are TGTGCCAGCAGCACGACCCCGGGGACTAGCGTAAATGAGCAGTTCTTC. The chain links TRBV7-2 to TRBJ2-1; 10 positions match TRBD2. The CDR3 is 16 residues long. Germline CDR1 SGHTA, CDR2 FQGNSA. Losses at the gene ends were 5 bases for V and 7 bases for J; bases not matched to a gene: 11.

The chain is built from TRBV7-8 and TRBJ2-5; D possibly corresponds to TRBD1 (5 bases). The germline gives CDR1 SGHVS, CDR2 FQNEAQ. Between the trimmed V and J ends, which lost 2 bases and 3 bases, there was a span of 7 bases. The CDR3 sequence is 13 residues long. The CDR3 DNA reads as TGTGCCAGCAGCTTAACAGGAAAAGAGACCCAGTACTTC. Residues: CASSLTGKETQYF. Complete variable domain (other parts from reference TRBV7-8 and TRBJ2-5): GAGVSQSPRYKVAKRGQDVALRCDPISGHVSLFWYQQALGQGPEFLTYFQNEAQLDKSGLPSDRFFAERPEGSVSTLKIQRTQQEDSAVYLCASSLTGKETQYFGPGTRLLVL.

The chain carries TRBV27 and TRBJ2-4; the D call may be TRBD1 or TRBD2 (5 bases each). Trimming stripped 4 bases from V and 0 bases from J, with 13 bases between. CDR3 length: 16 amino acids. Per germline, CDR1 MNHEY and CDR2 SMNVEV (reference sequence). DNA for the CDR3: TGTGCCAGCAGTTCTCGGGGCAGACTAGCCAAAAACATTCAGTACTTC. This translates into CASSSRGRLAKNIQYF.

The rearrangement joins TRBV19 to TRBJ2-7, with 12 bases lining up with TRBD1. The V and J ends lost 6 bases and 5 bases, in that order; junction bases with no gene match: 11. The CDR3 totals 16 residues. Germline assignment: CDR1 LNHDA and CDR2 SQIVND (reference sequence). The CDR3 region is CASSRTGTGGRNEQYF. CDR3 DNA: TGTGCCAGTAGCCGGACCGGGACAGGGGGCAGAAACGAGCAGTACTTC.

J is TRBJ1-2 and V is TRBV15, with D possibly matching TRBD1 (5 bases). This CDR3 comprises 14 residues. V was shortened by 0 bases and J by 3 bases, with 8 bases between the two germline ends. Per the germline V gene, CDR1 is LNHNV and CDR2 is YYDKDF (reference sequence). DNA for the CDR3: TGTGCCACCAGCAGAGATCTAGGGGACTATGGCTACACCTTC. This encodes CATSRDLGDYGYTF.

The V and J genes are TRBV6-1 and TRBJ1-3, with D unresolved. This CDR3 is 15 amino acids long. V was pared by 2 bases and J by 1 base, with 9 bases between. Per the germline V gene, CDR1 is MNHNS and CDR2 is SASEGT. CDR3 residues: CASSERWGSGNTIYF. The CDR3 DNA follows: TGTGCCAGCAGTGAACGGTGGGGTTCTGGAAACACCATATATTTT.

The V gene is TRBV5-5, the J gene TRBJ1-2, with TRBD1 as a possible D gene (6 bases). CDR3 length: 14 residues. Trimming cost V 0 bases and J 6 bases, with 12 bases left between them. Germline assignment: CDR1 SGHKS and CDR2 YYEKEE (reference sequence). The CDR3 nucleotides are TGTGCCAGCAGCTTGGAGGACAGCTCCGATGGCTACACCTTC. Translated: CASSLEDSSDGYTF.